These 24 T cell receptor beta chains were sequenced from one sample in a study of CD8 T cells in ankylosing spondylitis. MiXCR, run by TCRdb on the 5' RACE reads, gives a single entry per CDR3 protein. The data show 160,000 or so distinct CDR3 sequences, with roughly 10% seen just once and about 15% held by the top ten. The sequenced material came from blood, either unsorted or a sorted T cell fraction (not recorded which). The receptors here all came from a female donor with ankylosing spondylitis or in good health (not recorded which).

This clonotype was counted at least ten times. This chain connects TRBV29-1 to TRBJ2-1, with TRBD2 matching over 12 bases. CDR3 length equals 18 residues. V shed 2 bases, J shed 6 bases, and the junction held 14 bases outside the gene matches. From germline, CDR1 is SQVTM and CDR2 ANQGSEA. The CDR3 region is CSVESLAGGPSVRNEQFF. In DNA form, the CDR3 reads TGCAGCGTTGAATCGCTAGCGGGAGGGCCTTCCGTCCGCAATGAGCAGTTCTTC.

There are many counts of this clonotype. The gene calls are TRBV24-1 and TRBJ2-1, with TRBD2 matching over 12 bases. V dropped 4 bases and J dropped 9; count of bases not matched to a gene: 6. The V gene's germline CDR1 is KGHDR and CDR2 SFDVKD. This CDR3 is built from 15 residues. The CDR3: CATSDPTSGSVEQFF. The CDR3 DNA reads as TGTGCCACCAGTGACCCGACTAGCGGGAGTGTTGAGCAGTTCTTC.

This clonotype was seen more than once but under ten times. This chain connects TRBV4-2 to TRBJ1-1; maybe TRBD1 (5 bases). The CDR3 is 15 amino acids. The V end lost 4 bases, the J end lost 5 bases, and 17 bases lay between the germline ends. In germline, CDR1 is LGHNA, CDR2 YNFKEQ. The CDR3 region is CASSLGGPGRTEAFF. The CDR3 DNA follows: TGTGCCAGCAGCCTGGGAGGGCCAGGGAGGACTGAAGCTTTCTTT.

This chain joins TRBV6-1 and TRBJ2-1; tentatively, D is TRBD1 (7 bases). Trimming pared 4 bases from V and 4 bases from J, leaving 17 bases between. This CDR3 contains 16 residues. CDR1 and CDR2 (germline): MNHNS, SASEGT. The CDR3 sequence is CASSAKGGTVYNEQFF. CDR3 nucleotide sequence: TGTGCCAGCAGTGCCAAGGGCGGGACAGTGTACAATGAGCAGTTCTTC.

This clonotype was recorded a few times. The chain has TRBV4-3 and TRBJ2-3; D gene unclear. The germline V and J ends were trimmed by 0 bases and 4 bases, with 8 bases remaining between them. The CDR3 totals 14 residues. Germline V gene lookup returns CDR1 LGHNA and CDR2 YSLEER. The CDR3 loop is CASSQDKGADTQYF. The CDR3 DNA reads TGCGCCAGCAGCCAAGACAAGGGTGCAGATACGCAGTATTTT.

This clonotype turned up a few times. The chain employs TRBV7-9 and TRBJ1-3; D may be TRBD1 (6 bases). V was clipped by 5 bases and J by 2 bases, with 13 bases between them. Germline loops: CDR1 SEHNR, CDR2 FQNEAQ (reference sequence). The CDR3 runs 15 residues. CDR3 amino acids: CASSGAGVPGNTIYF. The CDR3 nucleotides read TGTGCCAGCAGCGGAGCAGGGGTTCCTGGAAACACCATATATTTT.

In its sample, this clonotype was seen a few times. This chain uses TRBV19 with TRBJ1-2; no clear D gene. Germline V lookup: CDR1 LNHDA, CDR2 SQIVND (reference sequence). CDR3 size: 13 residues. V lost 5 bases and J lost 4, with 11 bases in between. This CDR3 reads CASSSLIIYGYTF. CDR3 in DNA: TGTGCCAGTAGTTCACTCATCATCTATGGCTACACCTTC.

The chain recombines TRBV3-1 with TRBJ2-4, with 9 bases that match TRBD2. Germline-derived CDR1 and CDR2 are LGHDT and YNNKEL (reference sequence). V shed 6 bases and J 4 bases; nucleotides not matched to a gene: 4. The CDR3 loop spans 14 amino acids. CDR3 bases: TGTGCCAGCAGGCAGACTAGCGGTAAAAACATTCAGTACTTC. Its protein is CASRQTSGKNIQYF.

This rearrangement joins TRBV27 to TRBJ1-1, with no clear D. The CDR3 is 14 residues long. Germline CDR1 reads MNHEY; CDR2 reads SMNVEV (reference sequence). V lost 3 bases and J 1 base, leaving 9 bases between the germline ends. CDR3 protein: CASSFGASNTEAFF. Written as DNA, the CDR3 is TGTGCCAGCAGTTTTGGAGCCTCGAACACTGAAGCTTTCTTT.

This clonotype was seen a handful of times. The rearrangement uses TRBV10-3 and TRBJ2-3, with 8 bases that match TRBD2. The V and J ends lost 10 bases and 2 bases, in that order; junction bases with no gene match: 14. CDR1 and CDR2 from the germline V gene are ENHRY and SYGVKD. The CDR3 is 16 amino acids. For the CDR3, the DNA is TGTGCCACCGGGGGGGAGAGAGTACGCGCCACAGATACGCAGTATTTT. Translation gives CATGGERVRATDTQYF.

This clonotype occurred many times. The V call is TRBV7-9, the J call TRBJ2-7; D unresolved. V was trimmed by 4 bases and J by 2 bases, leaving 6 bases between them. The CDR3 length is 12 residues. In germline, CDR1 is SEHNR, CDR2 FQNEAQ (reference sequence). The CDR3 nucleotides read TGTGCCAGCAGCTGGACCGCCTACGAGCAGTACTTC. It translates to CASSWTAYEQYF.

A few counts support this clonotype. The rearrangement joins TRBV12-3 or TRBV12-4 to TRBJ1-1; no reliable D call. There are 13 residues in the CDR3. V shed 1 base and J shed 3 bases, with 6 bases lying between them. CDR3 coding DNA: TGTGCCAGCAGTTTAGGGACGTACACTGAAGCTTTCTTT. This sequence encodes CASSLGTYTEAFF.

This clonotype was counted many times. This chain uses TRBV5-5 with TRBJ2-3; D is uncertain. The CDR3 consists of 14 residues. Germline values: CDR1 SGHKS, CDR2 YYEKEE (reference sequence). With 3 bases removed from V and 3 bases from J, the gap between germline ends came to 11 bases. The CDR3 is CASSSNRYTDTQYF. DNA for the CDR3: TGTGCCAGCAGCTCTAACCGATATACAGATACGCAGTATTTT.

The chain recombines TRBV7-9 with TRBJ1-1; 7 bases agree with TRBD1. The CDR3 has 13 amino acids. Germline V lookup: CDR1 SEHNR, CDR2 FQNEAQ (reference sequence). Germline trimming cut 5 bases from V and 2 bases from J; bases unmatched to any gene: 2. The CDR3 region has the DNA TGTGCCAGCAGCCGGGACAGAAACACTGAAGCTTTCTTT. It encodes CASSRDRNTEAFF.

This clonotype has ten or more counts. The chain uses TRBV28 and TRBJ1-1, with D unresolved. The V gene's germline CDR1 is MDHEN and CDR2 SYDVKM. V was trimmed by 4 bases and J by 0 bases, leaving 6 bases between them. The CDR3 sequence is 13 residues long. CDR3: CASSWTLNTEAFF. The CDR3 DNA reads TGTGCCAGCAGTTGGACCCTGAACACTGAAGCTTTCTTT.

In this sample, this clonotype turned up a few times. This CDR3 is CSANRDYTGELFF. The CDR3 DNA reads as TGCAGCGCCAACAGGGATTATACCGGGGAGCTGTTTTTT. This chain joins TRBV29-1 and TRBJ2-2; the D gene is possibly TRBD1 (6 bases). The germline gives CDR1 SQVTM, CDR2 ANQGSEA. This CDR3 has 13 residues. V lost 7 bases and J lost 5, with 14 bases in between.

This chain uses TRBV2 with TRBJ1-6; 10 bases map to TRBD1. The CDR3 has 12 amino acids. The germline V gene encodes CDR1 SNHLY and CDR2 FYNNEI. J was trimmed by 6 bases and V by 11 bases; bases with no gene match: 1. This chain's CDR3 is CAGDRGNSPLHF. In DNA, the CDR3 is TGTGCCGGGGACAGGGGTAATTCACCCCTCCACTTT.

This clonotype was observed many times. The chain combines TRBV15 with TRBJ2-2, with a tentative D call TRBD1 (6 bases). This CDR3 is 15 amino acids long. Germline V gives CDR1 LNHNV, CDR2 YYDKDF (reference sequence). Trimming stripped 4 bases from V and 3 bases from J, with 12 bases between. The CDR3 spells CATSNRDTDTGELFF. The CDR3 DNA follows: TGTGCCACCAGCAACCGGGACACGGACACCGGGGAGCTGTTTTTT.

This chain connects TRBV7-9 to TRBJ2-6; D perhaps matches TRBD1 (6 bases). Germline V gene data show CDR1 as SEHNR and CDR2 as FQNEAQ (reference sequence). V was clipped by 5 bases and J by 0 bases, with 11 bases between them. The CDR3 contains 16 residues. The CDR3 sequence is CASSLTGSSGANVLTF. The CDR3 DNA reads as TGTGCCAGCAGCCTGACAGGATCCTCTGGGGCCAACGTCCTGACTTTC.

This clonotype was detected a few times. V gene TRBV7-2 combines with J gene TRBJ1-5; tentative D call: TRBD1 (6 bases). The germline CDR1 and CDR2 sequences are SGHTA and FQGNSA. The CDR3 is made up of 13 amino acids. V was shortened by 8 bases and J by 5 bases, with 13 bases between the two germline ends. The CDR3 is CASAGVGDQPQHF. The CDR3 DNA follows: TGTGCCAGCGCAGGGGTTGGAGATCAGCCCCAGCATTTT.

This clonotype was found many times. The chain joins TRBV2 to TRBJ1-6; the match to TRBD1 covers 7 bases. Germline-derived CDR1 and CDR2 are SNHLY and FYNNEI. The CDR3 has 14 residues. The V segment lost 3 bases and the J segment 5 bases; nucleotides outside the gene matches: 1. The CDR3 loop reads CASSDTGDNSPLHF. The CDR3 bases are TGTGCCAGCAGTGACACAGGGGATAATTCACCCCTCCACTTT.

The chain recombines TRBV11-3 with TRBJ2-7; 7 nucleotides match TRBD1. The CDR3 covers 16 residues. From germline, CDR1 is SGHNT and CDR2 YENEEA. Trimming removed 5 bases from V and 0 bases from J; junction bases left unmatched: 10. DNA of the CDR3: TGTGCCAGCAGCCCTCTTGACAGGGACACCTCCTACGAGCAGTACTTC. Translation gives CASSPLDRDTSYEQYF.

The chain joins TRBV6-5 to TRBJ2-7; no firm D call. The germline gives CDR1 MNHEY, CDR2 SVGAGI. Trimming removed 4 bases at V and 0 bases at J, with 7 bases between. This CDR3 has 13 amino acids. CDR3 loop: CASSSRISYEQYF. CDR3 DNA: TGTGCCAGCAGTTCACGGATCTCCTACGAGCAGTACTTC.

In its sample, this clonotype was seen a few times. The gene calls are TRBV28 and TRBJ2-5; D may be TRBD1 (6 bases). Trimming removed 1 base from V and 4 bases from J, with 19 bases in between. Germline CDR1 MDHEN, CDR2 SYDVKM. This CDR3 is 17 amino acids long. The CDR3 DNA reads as TGTGCCAGCAGTTTATATCCCGTCCTATCCAGGGGAGAGACCCAGTACTTC. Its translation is CASSLYPVLSRGETQYF.